This is a list of T cell receptor beta chains from one sample in a study of cytomegalovirus exposure and HLA in healthy donors. Profiled with immunoSEQ multiplex PCR; TCRdb holds only in-frame clones, not every one. The data hold about 190,000 clones, with roughly 85% observed a single time. Sequenced material: PBMCs. These TCRs come from a boy aged 2 to 10 in good health and CMV-seronegative. Both conserved end residues are part of each CDR3. Fields, in order: D gene, J gene, clone size, V gene, CDR3 DNA, CDR3 protein. D genes are given only for firm matches. Not all rows give a size; the values are once, few, many and, for expanded clones, a class.

TRBD1,TRBJ1-1,.,TRBV28,TGTGCCAGCAGCCTGACAGGGGAAGGAAACACTGAAGCTTTCTTT,CASSLTGEGNTEAFF
.,TRBJ1-4,.,TRBV10-3,TGTGCCATCAGGGGGGACAACCCGCCCCAATTGCTTTTT,CAIRGDNPPQLLF
.,TRBJ1-2,.,TRBV5-1,TGCGCCAGCAGACCGGACAGTAACTATGGCTACACCTTC,CASRPDSNYGYTF
.,TRBJ2-3,.,TRBV18,TGTGCCAGCTCACCAACCGAATTAGTAGGAGGTCCAGATACGCAGTATTTT,CASSPTELVGGPDTQYF
.,TRBJ2-3,.,TRBV10-1,TGCGCCAGCAGTGCGGCTAGCAGCACAGATACGCAGTATTTT,CASSAASSTDTQYF
.,TRBJ2-7,few,TRBV28,TGTGCCAGCAGTTGGGGACATCTGAGCTCCTACGAGCAGTACTTC,CASSWGHLSSYEQYF
.,TRBJ1-1,.,TRBV6-5,TGTGCCAGCAGTCGCCCAGTGAACACTGAAGCTTTCTTT,CASSRPVNTEAFF
.,TRBJ2-2,.,TRBV7-2,TGTGCCAGCAGCTTATTCTTTGCGCTCACCGGGGAGCTGTTTTTT,CASSLFFALTGELFF
TRBD1,TRBJ2-7,.,TRBV5-1,TGCGCCAGCAGCCCCGGGGACAGCCTGACCTACGAGCAGTACTTC,CASSPGDSLTYEQYF
.,TRBJ1-1,.,TRBV28,TGTGCCAGCAGTTTATCCCAGATCCGGGAGTGGACTGAAGCTTTCTTT,CASSLSQIREWTEAFF
TRBD2,TRBJ2-2,.,TRBV9,TGTGCCAGCAGCGTACGAACTAGCGGGGGGGGGAACACCGGGGAGCTGTTTTTT,CASSVRTSGGGNTGELFF
TRBD2,TRBJ2-2,once,TRBV2,TGTGCCAGCAGTGAACCCCCGTTCGGGCTAGCGGGACCCCCGGAGCTGTTTTTT,CASSEPPFGLAGPPELFF
.,TRBJ2-6,.,TRBV27,TGTGCCAGCAGTAAGGCAGGATCAAGCTCTGGGGCCAACGTCCTGACTTTC,CASSKAGSSSGANVLTF
TRBD1,TRBJ1-2,.,TRBV28,TGTGCCAGCAGTTTAAGTGTTTATAGGACAGGGGAAGGCTACACCTTC,CASSLSVYRTGEGYTF
TRBD1,TRBJ2-1,.,TRBV7-9,TGTGCCGGCAGCTTAGGACAGGGACTGTTAGATGAGCAGTTCTTC,CAGSLGQGLLDEQFF
.,TRBJ1-1,.,TRBV15,TGTGCCACCAGCAGAAGAGAACCTAACACTGAAGCTTTCTTT,CATSRREPNTEAFF
.,TRBJ1-6,.,TRBV5-6,TGTGCCAGCAGCTTGGAACTTTCACCCCTCCACTTT,CASSLELSPLHF
.,TRBJ1-2,.,TRBV6-5,TGTGCCAGCAGCTTCTCGAACTATGGCTACACCTTC,CASSFSNYGYTF
TRBD1,TRBJ1-2,.,TRBV29-1,TGCAGCGCTTCAGACAGGGGAACCGATGGCTACACCTTC,CSASDRGTDGYTF
TRBD2,TRBJ2-5,.,TRBV27,TGTGCCAGCAGTTTGGGCGGGGGGGGGAAAGAGACCCAGTACTTC,CASSLGGGGKETQYF
.,TRBJ2-5,.,TRBV20-1,TGCAGTGCTACCGAGGGAGAGACCCAGTACTTC,CSATEGETQYF
.,TRBJ1-2,once,TRBV5-6,TGTGCCAGCAGCTTGGGCAGGGTGAAAGGCTACACCTTC,CASSLGRVKGYTF
TRBD2,TRBJ2-1,.,TRBV6-1,TGTGCCAGCAGTGCCAGTCGGGGACTAGCGGGAAATGAGCAGTTCTTC,CASSASRGLAGNEQFF
TRBD1,TRBJ2-5,.,TRBV13,TGTGCCAGCAGCCCGCCGACAGGGAAGGAGACCCAGTACTTC,CASSPPTGKETQYF
.,TRBJ1-2,once,TRBV5-1,TGCGCCAGCAGCTTGGTAGGGCAGGGGCGCGGCTACACCTTC,CASSLVGQGRGYTF
TRBD2,TRBJ2-3,once,TRBV7-8,TGTGCCAGCAGCTTGAGCGGGGTTAGCACAGATACGCAGTATTTT,CASSLSGVSTDTQYF
.,TRBJ2-4,.,TRBV6-1,TGTGCCAGCATTCGAGGGGGGGCGCAAAACATTCAGTACTTC,CASIRGGAQNIQYF
TRBD2,TRBJ2-5,.,TRBV11-2,TGTGCCAGCAGCTTCTCCGGGACTAGCGCACGGGGAAAATTGGAGACCCAGTACTTC,CASSFSGTSARGKLETQYF
TRBD1,TRBJ1-5,.,TRBV19,TGTGCCAGTAGTAGGGACCGGGACAGGGGGCCTGCGGGCAATCAGCCCCAGCATTTT,CASSRDRDRGPAGNQPQHF
.,TRBJ1-5,.,TRBV19,TGTGCCAGTAGTATAAACAGTTATAGCAATCAGCCCCAGCATTTT,CASSINSYSNQPQHF
.,TRBJ2-5,.,TRBV20-1,TGCAGTGCTCCGACAGGTCTGGAGCAGTACTTC,CSAPTGLEQYF
TRBD1,TRBJ2-1,.,TRBV5-1,TGCGCCAGCAGCCAGACAGGGGGCGATGAGCAGTTCTTC,CASSQTGGDEQFF
.,TRBJ2-5,.,TRBV5-5,TGTGCCAGCAGCTGGCTGGGGCAGGGGGGTAAACAAGAGACCCAGTACTTC,CASSWLGQGGKQETQYF
.,TRBJ2-1,few,TRBV19,TGTGCCAGTAGTACGGAGGAGGACTACAATGAGCAGTTCTTC,CASSTEEDYNEQFF
.,TRBJ1-1,.,TRBV11-2,TGTGCCAGCAGCTTAAGACCCCTAGAGGCTTTCTTT,CASSLRPLEAFF
TRBD2,TRBJ2-1,.,TRBV28,TGTGCCAGCAGTGGGCGGGGGGGATACAATGAGCAGTTCTTC,CASSGRGGYNEQFF
.,TRBJ2-1,.,TRBV9,TGTGCCAGCAGCCCCAATGCCCTAGGAGCAGATGAGCAGTTCTTC,CASSPNALGADEQFF
.,TRBJ1-5,.,TRBV4-2,TGTGCCAGCAGCCACACGGACACTAGCAATCAGCCCCAGCATTTT,CASSHTDTSNQPQHF
.,TRBJ1-5,.,TRBV7-9,TGTGCCAGCAGCGGCTCCGGGGAAGTCAATCAGCCCCAGCATTTT,CASSGSGEVNQPQHF
TRBD1,TRBJ1-6,.,TRBV19,TGTGCCAGTAGCCCGGGACAGGGGGCTTCACCCCTCCACTTT,CASSPGQGASPLHF
.,TRBJ1-2,.,TRBV10-3,TGTGCCATCAGTGACATTTATGGCTACACCTTC,CAISDIYGYTF
.,TRBJ1-2,.,TRBV9,TGTGCCAGCAGCGTAGGAGGCTCCTATGGCTACACCTTC,CASSVGGSYGYTF
TRBD2,TRBJ2-1,.,TRBV9,TGTGCCAGCAGCGCCCGTGGACTAGCGGGAGGTTCTGTCTACAATGAGCAGTTCTTC,CASSARGLAGGSVYNEQFF
.,TRBJ2-7,.,TRBV5-6,TGTGCCAGCAGCTTGGCCAGGGCGGACGAGCAGTACTTC,CASSLARADEQYF
.,TRBJ2-1,.,TRBV6-1,TGTGCCACCTCTTCCGGGCGGGGTAGCAATGAGCAGTTCTTC,CATSSGRGSNEQFF
.,TRBJ1-1,.,TRBV29-1,TGCAGCGTTGAAGGGAGGGAGACTGAAGCTTTCTTT,CSVEGRETEAFF
TRBD1,TRBJ2-1,.,TRBV14,TGTGCCAGCAGCCAGCAACAGGGGATTGGTGAGCAGTTCTTC,CASSQQQGIGEQFF
TRBD2,TRBJ2-5,.,TRBV10-1,TGCGCCAGCAGTGAGTCGACGCGGGGGACGGGGACCCAGTACTTC,CASSESTRGTGTQYF
.,TRBJ1-5,.,TRBV2,TGTGCCAGCAGTGAGTCAGGGCTCAATCAGCCCCAGCATTTT,CASSESGLNQPQHF
.,TRBJ2-1,.,TRBV6-5,TGTGCCAGCAGTTATAGCTCCTACAATGAGCAGTTCTTC,CASSYSSYNEQFF
TRBD2,TRBJ2-1,few,TRBV15,TGTGCCACCAGCATCCGACTAGCGGGGGCCTCCAGCTCCTACAATGAGCAGTTCTTC,CATSIRLAGASSSYNEQFF
TRBD1,TRBJ1-1,.,TRBV7-2,TGTGCCAGCAGCGTGGACAGGGCGAACACTGAAGCTTTCTTT,CASSVDRANTEAFF
.,TRBJ1-2,.,TRBV30,TGTGCCTGGACAAAAACGGCGGATGGCTACACCTTC,CAWTKTADGYTF